Listed below are T cell receptor beta chains from one sample, sequenced in a study of blood T cell repertoires in COVID-19. Profiling relied on immunoSEQ multiplex PCR, and the TCRdb table lists in-frame clones only, not all of them. The sample holds about 220,000 clones, approximately 77% seen once. The sequenced sample was peripheral blood. These receptors all stem from a woman of 80 years or more with acute or convalescent COVID-19. Each CDR3 is given with its conserved first and last residue. Fields, in order: clone size, J gene, D gene, V gene, CDR3 protein, CDR3 DNA. D genes are given only for firm matches. Where a row states a size, it is once, few, many or the class of an expanded clone; other rows omit it.

once,TRBJ1-2,NA,TRBV2,CASRWSDYGYTF,TGTGCCAGCAGGTGGAGTGACTATGGCTACACCTTC
NA,TRBJ2-2,TRBD2,TRBV28,CASSPLLGGTGELFF,TGTGCCAGCAGTCCCCTACTGGGGGGGACCGGGGAGCTGTTTTTT
NA,TRBJ2-2,NA,TRBV5-1,CASSLTFGRPNTGELFF,TGCGCCAGCAGCTTGACATTTGGCAGGCCGAACACCGGGGAGCTGTTTTTT
NA,TRBJ1-2,TRBD1,TRBV7-2,CASSLNRGNVHGYTF,TGTGCCAGCAGCTTAAACAGGGGTAATGTTCATGGCTACACCTTC
NA,TRBJ1-1,TRBD1,TRBV3-1/TRBV3-2,CASSPKRTGWGTEAFF,TGTGCCAGCAGCCCGAAAAGGACAGGGTGGGGCACTGAAGCTTTCTTT
NA,TRBJ2-5,TRBD2,TRBV7-2,CASSLEVAGGQETQYF,TGTGCCAGCAGCTTAGAGGTAGCGGGGGGCCAAGAGACCCAGTACTTC
NA,TRBJ2-4,TRBD2,TRBV20-1,CSVAGSNIQYF,TGCAGTGTAGCGGGGTCAAACATTCAGTACTTC
NA,TRBJ2-3,NA,TRBV28,CASSLVQTDTQYF,TGTGCCAGCAGTTTAGTTCAGACAGATACGCAGTATTTT
NA,TRBJ1-1,TRBD1,TRBV5-4,CASSPGQGAWTEAFF,TGTGCCAGCAGCCCGGGACAGGGGGCTTGGACTGAAGCTTTCTTT
few,TRBJ2-3,TRBD2,TRBV6-6,CASSRGTSGGSLDTQYF,TGTGCCAGCAGTCGCGGGACTAGCGGGGGTTCTCTGGATACGCAGTATTTT
few,TRBJ1-2,TRBD1,TRBV6-5,CASSTGGLDYGYTF,TGTGCCAGCAGTACAGGGGGCCTCGACTATGGCTACACCTTC
few,TRBJ2-7,TRBD1,TRBV27,CASSLTDRDYEQYF,TGTGCCAGCAGTTTAACGGACAGGGACTACGAGCAGTACTTC
few,TRBJ1-5,NA,TRBV20-1,CSASRGGSNQPQHF,TGCAGTGCTAGTCGGGGGGGTAGCAATCAGCCCCAGCATTTT
NA,TRBJ1-5,TRBD1,TRBV6-2/TRBV6-3,CASSYQFGTGGNQPQHF,TGTGCCAGCAGTTACCAGTTTGGGACAGGGGGCAATCAGCCCCAGCATTTT
NA,TRBJ1-1,NA,TRBV4-3,CASSQVQGNTEAFF,TGCGCCAGCAGCCAAGTACAGGGAAACACTGAAGCTTTCTTT
once,TRBJ2-2,TRBD2,TRBV2,CASSEVPSGGYGELFF,TGTGCCAGCAGTGAAGTGCCTAGCGGGGGGTACGGGGAGCTGTTTTTT
NA,TRBJ2-7,TRBD2,TRBV27,CASSPQQRGGRGKQYF,TGTGCCAGCAGTCCCCAGCAGCGGGGGGGCCGGGGGAAGCAGTACTTC
many,TRBJ1-1,TRBD1,TRBV3-1/TRBV3-2,CASSQDNRGTEAFF,TGTGCCAGCAGCCAAGACAACAGGGGGACTGAAGCTTTCTTT
NA,TRBJ2-3,NA,TRBV4-3,CASSQEIGASTDTQYF,TGCGCCAGCAGCCAAGAAATAGGGGCAAGCACAGATACGCAGTATTTT
NA,TRBJ1-1,NA,TRBV2,CASKIRKEVAFF,TGTGCCAGCAAGATCCGTAAGGAGGTAGCTTTCTTT
NA,TRBJ2-2,TRBD1,TRBV7-2,CASRGGQGTGELFF,TGTGCCAGCAGGGGGGGACAGGGCACCGGGGAGCTGTTTTTT
once,TRBJ2-1,NA,TRBV10-3,CAISDQLHIAGNEQFF,TGTGCCATCAGTGATCAACTGCACATTGCGGGCAATGAGCAGTTCTTC
NA,TRBJ2-7,NA,TRBV19,CASSTQGQWAYEQYF,TGTGCCAGTAGTACTCAGGGTCAATGGGCCTACGAGCAGTACTTC
NA,TRBJ1-4,NA,TRBV28,CASGTAEEKLFF,TGTGCCAGCGGTACAGCGGAGGAAAAACTGTTTTTT
NA,TRBJ2-7,NA,TRBV19,CASSIGGGRNSYEQYF,TGTGCCAGTAGTATAGGCGGGGGCCGCAACTCCTACGAGCAGTACTTC
NA,TRBJ2-2,NA,TRBV4-1,CASSQGGLNTGELFF,TGCGCCAGCAGCCAAGGGGGACTCAACACCGGGGAGCTGTTTTTT
NA,TRBJ1-2,NA,TRBV12-3/TRBV12-4,CASNSAGIGYTF,TGTGCCAGCAATTCCGCGGGGATTGGCTACACCTTC
NA,TRBJ2-7,TRBD1,TRBV7-9,CASSSGGGTGTYEQYF,TGTGCCAGCAGCTCGGGCGGAGGGACAGGGACCTACGAGCAGTACTTC
NA,TRBJ2-3,NA,TRBV9,CASSGRVSSTDTQYF,TGTGCCAGCAGCGGGAGGGTAAGCAGCACAGATACGCAGTATTTT
NA,TRBJ1-1,NA,TRBV5-6,CASRRTLNTEAFF,TGTGCCAGCAGAAGGACACTAAACACTGAAGCTTTCTTT
NA,TRBJ1-5,NA,TRBV29-1,CSVGAGDSNQPQHF,TGCAGCGTTGGGGCAGGGGATAGCAATCAGCCCCAGCATTTT
NA,TRBJ1-2,NA,TRBV4-1,CASSQVPGVNYGYTF,TGCGCCAGCAGCCAAGTTCCAGGGGTAAACTATGGCTACACCTTC
once,TRBJ2-2,NA,TRBV7-2,CASSYRTGSTGELFF,TGTGCCAGCAGCTATCGGACGGGGAGCACCGGGGAGCTGTTTTTT
NA,TRBJ1-5,TRBD1,TRBV5-5,CASSADRGLFLSNQPQHF,TGTGCCAGCAGCGCCGACAGGGGGCTCTTTCTTAGCAATCAGCCCCAGCATTTT
NA,TRBJ1-3,NA,TRBV7-6,CASSRTGSSGNTIYF,TGTGCCAGCAGCCGTACAGGGAGCTCTGGAAACACCATATATTTT
few,TRBJ1-5,TRBD1,TRBV9,CASSARTGEGPQHF,TGTGCCAGCAGCGCCCGGACAGGTGAGGGGCCCCAGCATTTT
NA,TRBJ1-4,NA,TRBV28,CASRSVSGETNEKLFF,TGTGCCAGCAGGTCCGTCTCAGGGGAAACTAATGAAAAACTGTTTTTT
few,TRBJ1-3,NA,TRBV15,CATQGSTGNTIYF,TGTGCCACCCAGGGTTCTACTGGAAACACCATATATTTT
NA,TRBJ2-3,NA,TRBV5-1,CASSYNIADDGTDTQYF,TGCGCCAGCAGCTACAATATAGCGGACGATGGCACAGATACGCAGTATTTT
few,TRBJ1-2,TRBD1,TRBV10-3,CAISESPQGVAAGYTF,TGTGCCATCAGTGAGTCGCCCCAGGGGGTCGCCGCCGGCTACACCTTC
NA,TRBJ2-7,NA,TRBV29-1,CSVEGLDRRGSYEQYF,TGCAGCGTTGAAGGCCTTGACCGCCGAGGGTCCTACGAGCAGTACTTC
NA,TRBJ1-3,NA,TRBV12-3/TRBV12-4,CASSPAGRNTIYF,TGTGCCAGCAGCCCCGCAGGCAGAAACACCATATATTTT
NA,TRBJ2-2,NA,TRBV15,CATSRDWGSHTGELFF,TGTGCCACCAGCAGAGATTGGGGCAGTCACACCGGGGAGCTGTTTTTT
NA,TRBJ1-2,NA,TRBV19,CASSIDQASYGYTF,TGTGCCAGTAGTATAGATCAGGCCAGCTATGGCTACACCTTC
NA,TRBJ1-2,TRBD1,TRBV7-8,CASSPLSGTGISGYTF,TGTGCCAGCAGCCCCCTCTCCGGGACAGGGATATCTGGCTACACCTTC
few,TRBJ1-2,TRBD1,TRBV28,CASSLGTGGGYGYTF,TGTGCCAGCAGTTTGGGGACAGGGGGAGGGTATGGCTACACCTTC
NA,TRBJ2-7,NA,TRBV29-1,CSVGRSTYEQYF,TGCAGCGTTGGTAGATCCACCTACGAGCAGTACTTC
NA,TRBJ2-1,NA,TRBV29-1,CSVAVTQDNEQFF,TGCAGCGTTGCAGTCACCCAGGACAATGAGCAGTTCTTC
NA,TRBJ1-2,TRBD1,TRBV2,CASRRQGTNYGYTF,TGTGCCAGCAGGCGACAGGGGACTAACTATGGCTACACCTTC
NA,TRBJ2-5,NA,TRBV15,CATSRDSGTQYF,TGTGCCACCAGCAGAGATTCAGGGACCCAGTACTTC
NA,TRBJ1-2,NA,TRBV6-5,CASSYPGGRGYTF,TGTGCCAGCAGTTACCCGGGGGGCCGGGGCTACACCTTC
NA,TRBJ2-7,TRBD2,TRBV6-5,CASRETSGGSYEQYF,TGTGCCAGCAGGGAGACTAGCGGGGGTTCCTACGAGCAGTACTTC
NA,TRBJ1-2,NA,TRBV12-3/TRBV12-4,CASSSQFFYGYTF,TGTGCCAGCAGTTCACAGTTTTTCTATGGCTACACCTTC